Described below is a single TCR beta chain sequence and its context. Its antigen is undetermined. TCRdb reanalysed the 5' RACE reads using MiXCR and keeps one entry per CDR3 protein. The sample lists 140,000 to 150,000 distinct CDR3 sequences, 20% to 25% seen once, with approximately 25% in the top ten. This entry belongs to a study of T-cell memory formation after mild COVID-19. CDR3 length: 15 amino acids. From germline, CDR1 is SGHVS and CDR2 FNYEAQ. V gave up 1 base and J gave up 4 bases, with 14 bases separating them. Findings and limits, study-wide: Whereas later expanders leaned CD4+, clones contracting day 15 to 85 showed a balanced CD4/CD8 makeup.

J is TRBJ2-7 and V is TRBV7-6, with a tentative D call TRBD1 (5 bases). The receptor comes from an adult woman who had mild COVID-19 (a few samples of this study predate the infection). Cell type and time point are not known. Input material: PBMCs or a T cell subset sorted from them (not recorded which). CDR3 protein: CASSLGQGNLYEQYF. In DNA, the CDR3 is TGTGCCAGCAGCTTAGGGCAGGGCAACCTTTACGAGCAGTACTTC.